This paragraph covers one T cell receptor (beta chain) sequence. Antigen specificity is unknown. The PCR ran on 60 Vbeta and 13 Jbeta primers. Sequencing was performed with immunoSEQ multiplex PCR; in TCRdb, only in-frame clones are kept and a portion is missing. The sample shows approximately 70,000 clones, about 74% of them seen only once. This record comes from a study of cytomegalovirus exposure and HLA in healthy donors. In germline, CDR1 is SGHRS, CDR2 YFSETQ. The CDR3 covers 14 residues. The V and J ends lost 9 bases and 1 base respectively, with 16 bases between them. Study-wide findings and caveats: Many donors shared some public TCRs, even though most TCR sequences were rare.

The clonotype was recovered from a woman aged 25 to 39 in good health and CMV-seropositive. The sample consisted of PBMCs. V and J are TRBV5-1 and TRBJ1-1; D unclear. The CDR3 sequence is CATRLGPTNTEAFF. CDR3 DNA sequence: TGCGCCACCCGTCTTGGGCCGACGAACACTGAAGCTTTCTTT. Variable domain in full (rest from reference TRBV5-1 and TRBJ1-1): KAGVTQTPRYLIKTRGQQVTLSCSPISGHRSVSWYQQTPGQGLQFLFEYFSETQRNKGNFPGRFSGRQFSNSRSEMNVSTLELGDSALYLCATRLGPTNTEAFFGQGTRLTVV.